What follows describes a single T cell receptor beta chain. This CDR3 has 14 residues. The V gene lost 4 bases and the J gene lost 1 base, with 10 bases spanning the gap. Germline-derived CDR1 and CDR2 are LNHDA and SQIVND (reference sequence). This entry belongs to a study of blood T cell repertoires in COVID-19. Here immunoSEQ multiplex PCR was the method, and the copy in TCRdb shows in-frame clones only, minus some. The sample has hundreds of thousands of clones; roughly 85% are singletons. The rearrangement joins TRBV19 to TRBJ1-1, with D uncertain. Sequenced input: PBMCs or T cells enriched from blood (not recorded which). This receptor was identified in a woman under 30 with acute COVID-19. CDR3 in DNA: TGTGCCAGTAGTACGGGAGGGCAGAACACTGAAGCTTTCTTT. Translating it yields CASSTGGQNTEAFF.